This T cell receptor beta chain was profiled in a study of tumor-infiltrating lymphocytes in localized non-small cell lung cancer. Study in general: Tumor tissue and non-adjacent uninvolved lung came from each patient. Study findings and constraints: Compared with uninvolved lung, tumors showed higher T cell infiltration by TCRbeta sequencing. T-cell fraction did not differ between immunotypes IM1 and IM2.

Some clones are missing from TCRdb's copy, which holds only in-frame ones; the method was immunoSEQ multiplex PCR. The table lists some 15,000 clones, 40% to 45% of them singletons. This clone was seen only once. What it recognizes is unknown. Germline lookup yields CDR1 MNHEY and CDR2 SVGAGI. The CDR3 length is 15 residues. Germline trimming cut 2 bases from V and 9 bases from J; bases unmatched to any gene: 7. The gene calls are TRBV6-5 and TRBJ1-6; 7 positions agree with TRBD1. The specimen was lung tumor tissue. The TCR comes from a human donor with non-small cell lung cancer. The CDR3 sequence is CASSYADRARSPLHF. CDR3 bases: TGTGCCAGCAGTTACGCAGACAGGGCTCGTTCACCCCTCCACTTT.